This TCR beta chain was sequenced during a study of blood T cell repertoires in COVID-19. Study overall: Whether acute or convalescent, the COVID-19 samples came from the United States, Italy and Spain. Sources were T cells, B-cell-depleted T cells, or PBMCs; the material itself was cDNA or gDNA.

V dropped 4 bases and J dropped 8; count of bases not matched to a gene: 10. Germline CDR1 is SGHRS and CDR2 is YFSETQ. This CDR3 is built from 15 residues. Researchers sorted participants into cohorts using their self-reported clinical history. Per the original data handling: Reference gene primer amplification yielded estimated nucleated cell counts. Using immunoSEQ multiplex PCR, the repertoire was profiled, and TCRdb retains in-frame clones only, with some absent. That table supplies the V and J calls and clone size; D and trimming were determined from the DNA. The sample shows approximately 300,000 clones, approximately 88% of them seen only once.

Source material: PBMCs or T cells enriched from blood (not recorded which). The clonotype comes from a man in his 60s who had recovered from COVID-19. This chain connects TRBV5-1 to TRBJ1-4; 8 positions match TRBD1. The CDR3 sequence is CASSETGGGYEKLFF. CDR3 coding DNA: TGCGCCAGCAGCGAAACAGGGGGAGGGTACGAAAAACTGTTTTTT.